The next 20 T cell receptor beta chains were all read from a single sample in a study of early T cells in non-severe SARS-CoV-2 infection. Each CDR3 protein is one row after TCRdb ran MiXCR on the 5' RACE reads. The table records 60,000 to 75,000 distinct CDR3 sequences, roughly 4.5% of them present only once. The sequenced sample was whole blood, obtained at baseline. The receptors stem from an adult who was a healthcare worker with PCR-confirmed SARS-CoV-2 infection or an uninfected control (not recorded which). The donor label of this sample is uncertain.

The gene calls are TRBV27 and TRBJ1-6; D unresolved. The CDR3 runs 13 residues. Between the trimmed V and J ends, which lost 2 bases and 7 bases, there was a span of 6 bases. In germline, CDR1 is MNHEY, CDR2 SMNVEV (reference sequence). The DNA of the CDR3 is TGTGCCAGCAGTTTAGCCGGGAATTCACCCCTCCACTTT. It codes for CASSLAGNSPLHF.

This clonotype showed up just a few times. The chain uses TRBV12-3 or TRBV12-4 and TRBJ1-5; D gene unclear. Trimming pared 5 bases from V and 1 base from J, leaving 6 bases between. This CDR3 region has 13 residues. The CDR3 loop is CASSSGSNQPQHF. The CDR3 DNA reads as TGTGCCAGCAGTAGTGGGAGCAATCAGCCCCAGCATTTT.

This clonotype came up a few times. The rearrangement links TRBV7-9 to TRBJ1-2; unclear D gene. Germline CDR1 is SEHNR and CDR2 is FQNEAQ (reference sequence). The length of the CDR3 is 15 residues. Trimming took off 0 bases at V and 4 bases at J, with 12 bases between the two ends. CDR3 in DNA: TGTGCCAGCAGCTTAGCAGGCAGTACTGCCTATGGCTACACCTTC. Translating gives CASSLAGSTAYGYTF.

This clonotype appeared a few times. V is TRBV5-1 and J is TRBJ1-4; weak D call: TRBD1 (5 bases). This CDR3 is built from 14 residues. Germline CDR1 SGHRS, CDR2 YFSETQ. Trimming shortened V by 5 bases and J by 0 bases, and 8 bases separated the two germline ends. CDR3 bases: TGCGCCAGCAGACAACAGGCAACTAATGAAAAACTGTTTTTT. This codes for CASRQQATNEKLFF.

This clonotype turned up a few times. The chain couples TRBV5-1 to TRBJ1-1, with D perhaps TRBD1 (5 bases). The CDR3 is 15 residues long. Germline V gives CDR1 SGHRS, CDR2 YFSETQ. Trimming removed 4 bases from V and 0 bases from J, with 13 bases in between. The CDR3 nucleotides read TGCGCCAGCAGCGGGGCGGCAGGGCTGAACACTGAAGCTTTCTTT. Its protein is CASSGAAGLNTEAFF.

This clonotype was observed at least ten times. The chain combines TRBV7-6 with TRBJ2-7, with 11 nucleotides matching TRBD2. V lost 3 bases, J lost 6 bases, and 13 bases stayed unmatched. Per the germline V gene, CDR1 is SGHVS and CDR2 is FNYEAQ. This CDR3 has 17 amino acids. The CDR3 here is CASSFGLAGGGTTEQYF. The DNA for the CDR3 is TGTGCCAGCAGCTTCGGGCTAGCGGGGGGTGGAACTACCGAGCAGTACTTC.

There are many counts of this clonotype. The V call is TRBV11-2, the J call TRBJ1-2; no firm D call. This CDR3 spans 14 amino acids. Germline V gives CDR1 SGHAT, CDR2 FQNNGV. V lost 1 base, J lost 0 bases, and 6 bases lay in between. CDR3 amino acids: CASSLASANYGYTF. Written as DNA, the CDR3 is TGTGCCAGCAGCTTAGCCTCAGCTAACTATGGCTACACCTTC.

This clonotype was recorded at least ten times. The chain joins TRBV24-1 to TRBJ1-5, with D possibly being TRBD1 (5 bases). The CDR3 totals 15 residues. V was pared by 7 bases and J by 7 bases, with 19 bases between. Germline V gene sequence: CDR1 KGHDR, CDR2 SFDVKD. The CDR3 reads CATSSAGGGEQPQHF. The DNA of the CDR3 is TGTGCCACCAGCTCGGCCGGGGGAGGAGAACAGCCCCAGCATTTT.

This clonotype occurred many times. The J gene is TRBJ2-1, the V gene TRBV20-1, with 8 bases identical to TRBD2. Germline assignment: CDR1 DFQATT and CDR2 SNEGSKA (reference sequence). The CDR3 is made up of 13 amino acids. The V segment lost 3 bases and the J segment 6 bases; nucleotides outside the gene matches: 4. CDR3: CSASGGAGNEQFF. In DNA, the CDR3 is TGCAGTGCTAGCGGGGGGGCAGGCAATGAGCAGTTCTTC.

This clonotype was counted ten times or more. The chain links TRBV11-3 to TRBJ2-1, with 9 bases matching TRBD1. Germline assignment: CDR1 SGHNT and CDR2 YENEEA. This CDR3 is built from 14 residues. V gave up 5 bases and J gave up 7 bases; unmatched junction bases: 6. CDR3: CASSKTGGWNEQFF. CDR3 DNA: TGTGCCAGCAGCAAGACAGGGGGGTGGAATGAGCAGTTCTTC.

In its sample, this clonotype was seen many times. The chain joins TRBV28 to TRBJ1-2, with TRBD1 matching 10 bases. The CDR3 is 16 amino acids. CDR1 is MDHEN and CDR2 is SYDVKM in the germline V gene. J lost 3 bases, V lost 6 bases, and 10 bases had no gene match. The CDR3 protein is CASSRLTGTGDYGYTF. The CDR3 coding sequence is TGTGCCAGCAGCCGTCTGACCGGGACAGGGGACTATGGCTACACCTTC.

This clonotype was seen ten or more times. The chain has TRBV7-6 and TRBJ2-7, with 10 bases matching TRBD2. J was trimmed by 6 bases and V by 5 bases; bases with no gene match: 10. This CDR3 is 15 amino acids long. The germline CDR1 and CDR2 sequences are SGHVS and FNYEAQ. Here the CDR3 reads CASSILAGTPGEQYF. The CDR3 coding sequence is TGTGCCAGCAGCATACTAGCGGGGACCCCTGGCGAGCAGTACTTC.

This rearrangement joins TRBV12-3 or TRBV12-4 to TRBJ2-3; no definite D call. CDR3 length equals 12 residues. Trimming removed 3 bases at V and 11 bases at J, with 12 bases between. The CDR3 DNA reads TGTGCCAGCAGTTTCTCCCCGGATGTGCAGTATTTT. This encodes CASSFSPDVQYF.

Sample share makes this clonotype medium-sized. The V call is TRBV5-1, the J call TRBJ2-5; D is perhaps TRBD1 (6 bases). Trimming removed 5 bases at V and 5 bases at J, with 16 bases between. This CDR3 region has 14 residues. Germline V gives CDR1 SGHRS, CDR2 YFSETQ. CDR3 residues: CASRTTGQWETQYF. CDR3 bases: TGCGCCAGCAGAACCACGGGACAATGGGAGACCCAGTACTTC. Using reference TRBV5-1 and TRBJ2-5 for the parts outside the CDR3, the full variable domain is KAGVTQTPRYLIKTRGQQVTLSCSPISGHRSVSWYQQTPGQGLQFLFEYFSETQRNKGNFPGRFSGRQFSNSRSEMNVSTLELGDSALYLCASRTTGQWETQYFGPGTRLLVL.

V gene TRBV6-1 combines with J gene TRBJ1-1, with D unclear. CDR3 length: 13 amino acids. Between the trimmed V and J ends, which lost 5 bases and 0 bases, there was a span of 7 bases. Per germline, CDR1 MNHNS and CDR2 SASEGT. The CDR3 nucleotides are TGTGCCAGCAGTACGCTAATGAACACTGAAGCTTTCTTT. It specifies CASSTLMNTEAFF.

This clonotype has a count of ten or more. The chain uses TRBV12-3 or TRBV12-4 and TRBJ2-1; D possibly matches TRBD1 or TRBD2 (5 bases each). Trimming shortened V by 6 bases and J by 8 bases, and 20 bases separated the two germline ends. This CDR3 contains 15 residues. CDR3 in DNA: TGTGCCAGCAGCTCCGGACGGGGCCAGGGCTATGAGCAGTTCTTC. Its protein is CASSSGRGQGYEQFF.

The genes are TRBV28 and TRBJ2-7; D is possibly TRBD2 (6 bases). Trimming took off 7 bases at V and 10 bases at J, with 20 bases between the two ends. This CDR3 region has 13 residues. CDR1 is MDHEN and CDR2 is SYDVKM in the germline V gene. The CDR3: CASTEGLGVGQYF. The DNA of the CDR3 is TGTGCCAGCACCGAGGGACTGGGGGTTGGTCAGTACTTC.

This clonotype has at least ten counts. This chain links TRBV12-3 or TRBV12-4 with TRBJ2-3, with 13 bases matching TRBD2. V was pared by 6 bases and J by 6 bases, with 12 bases of the junction left unmatched. This CDR3 is 17 amino acids long. In DNA, the CDR3 is TGTGCCAGCAGCCCCAGGACTAGCGGGGGTGGCCCCGATACGCAGTATTTT. The encoded protein is CASSPRTSGGGPDTQYF.

V gene TRBV12-3 or TRBV12-4 combines with J gene TRBJ2-7; 7 bases agree with TRBD1. The CDR3 has 14 residues. V shed 3 bases and J 1 base; nucleotides not matched to a gene: 3. The CDR3 DNA reads as TGTGCCAGCAGTTTCTCAGGGGGTTCCTACGAGCAGTACTTC. Residues: CASSFSGGSYEQYF.

This clonotype was found a few times. The chain carries TRBV4-2 and TRBJ1-1; 8 nucleotides align to TRBD1. The J segment lost 0 bases and the V segment lost 0 bases, leaving 0 bases of the junction unmatched. Germline V gene sequence: CDR1 LGHNA, CDR2 YNFKEQ. The CDR3 runs 15 residues. The CDR3 reads CASSQEQGVNTEAFF. The CDR3, as DNA: TGTGCCAGCAGCCAAGAACAGGGGGTGAACACTGAAGCTTTCTTT.